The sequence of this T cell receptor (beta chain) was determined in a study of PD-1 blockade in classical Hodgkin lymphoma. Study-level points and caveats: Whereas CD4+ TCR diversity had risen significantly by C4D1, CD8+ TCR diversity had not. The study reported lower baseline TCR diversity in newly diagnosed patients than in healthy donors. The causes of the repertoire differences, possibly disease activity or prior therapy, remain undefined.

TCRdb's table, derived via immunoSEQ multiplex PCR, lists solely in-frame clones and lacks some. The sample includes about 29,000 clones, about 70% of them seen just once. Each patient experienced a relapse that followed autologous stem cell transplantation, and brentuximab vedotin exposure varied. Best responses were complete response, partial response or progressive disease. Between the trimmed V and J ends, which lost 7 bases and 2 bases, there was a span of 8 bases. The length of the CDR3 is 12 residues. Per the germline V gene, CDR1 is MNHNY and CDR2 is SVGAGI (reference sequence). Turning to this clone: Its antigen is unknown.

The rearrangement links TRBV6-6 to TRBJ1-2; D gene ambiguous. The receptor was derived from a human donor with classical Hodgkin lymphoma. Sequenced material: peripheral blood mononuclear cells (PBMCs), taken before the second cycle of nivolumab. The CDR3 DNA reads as TGTGCCAGCAATCGGGGAAACTATGGCTACACCTTC. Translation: CASNRGNYGYTF.